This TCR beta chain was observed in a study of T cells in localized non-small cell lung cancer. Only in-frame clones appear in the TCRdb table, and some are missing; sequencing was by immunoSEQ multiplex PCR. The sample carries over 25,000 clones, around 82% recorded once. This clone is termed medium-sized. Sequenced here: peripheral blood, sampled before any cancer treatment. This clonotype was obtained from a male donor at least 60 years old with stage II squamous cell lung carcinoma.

CDR3 amino acids: CASSLFNGEDEKLFF. DNA for the CDR3: TGTGCCAGCAGCTTATTCAATGGGGAGGACGAAAAACTGTTTTTT. The rearrangement links TRBV7-9 to TRBJ1-4, with no clear D. This CDR3 is 15 amino acids long. Looked up from germline, CDR1 is SEHNR and CDR2 is FQNEAQ (reference sequence). V dropped 2 bases and J dropped 8 bases, with 15 bases sitting between them.